Presented here are 15 T cell receptor beta chains from one specimen sequenced in a study of blood T cell repertoires in COVID-19. TCRdb keeps only in-frame clones here, not all; method: immunoSEQ multiplex PCR. The table has 250,000 to 350,000 clones, about 88% seen once. The specimen sequenced was peripheral blood. Receptors originate from a young woman with COVID-19, enrolled during active disease.

The chain uses TRBV10-3 and TRBJ2-7; weak D call: TRBD1 (6 bases). Germline V gene data show CDR1 as ENHRY and CDR2 as SYGVKD. V lost 6 bases and J 0 bases, leaving 12 bases between the germline ends. The CDR3 has 14 amino acids. The CDR3 protein is CAIRTGSSSYEQYF. As DNA, the CDR3 is TGTGCCATCAGGACAGGCTCTAGCTCCTACGAGCAGTACTTC.

This clone appeared a single time. The gene calls are TRBV7-9 and TRBJ2-7; D perhaps matches TRBD2 (6 bases). V dropped 5 bases and J dropped 3 bases, with 14 bases sitting between them. This CDR3 is 14 amino acids long. Germline V lookup: CDR1 SEHNR, CDR2 FQNEAQ (reference sequence). CDR3: CASSHALDYYEQYF. CDR3 coding DNA: TGTGCCAGCAGCCACGCGTTGGACTACTACGAGCAGTACTTC.

This chain connects TRBV27 to TRBJ1-5; 9 nucleotides align to TRBD1. J gave up 4 bases and V 6 bases, and 1 base lay outside the gene matches. CDR3 size: 13 residues. Germline V gene sequence: CDR1 MNHEY, CDR2 SMNVEV (reference sequence). CDR3 DNA sequence: TGTGCCAGCAGGACAGGGGGGAATCAGCCCCAGCATTTT. Translating it yields CASRTGGNQPQHF.

CDR3: CASTPGIQQPQHF. CDR3 in DNA: TGTGCCAGCACCCCAGGTATTCAGCAGCCCCAGCATTTT. The V call is TRBV28, the J call TRBJ1-5; the D is unclear. The V gene's germline CDR1 is MDHEN and CDR2 SYDVKM. V lost 7 bases to trimming and J lost 7 bases, with 14 bases between them. This CDR3 region has 13 residues.

This chain uses TRBV5-6 with TRBJ2-5, with TRBD2 matching over 9 bases. Germline V lookup: CDR1 SGHDT, CDR2 YYEEEE. The CDR3 sequence is 15 residues long. V shed 0 bases, J shed 6 bases, and the junction held 6 bases outside the gene matches. The CDR3 sequence is CASSLGISGRQTQYF. The DNA for the CDR3 is TGTGCCAGCAGCTTGGGTATTAGCGGGAGACAGACCCAGTACTTC.

The CDR3 here is CASSSHPVTGNQPQHF. The CDR3, as DNA: TGTGCCAGTAGTTCACATCCGGTTACAGGGAATCAGCCCCAGCATTTT. The genes are TRBV19 and TRBJ1-5; a possible D gene is TRBD1 (6 bases). Germline V gene sequence: CDR1 LNHDA, CDR2 SQIVND (reference sequence). The V end was cut by 5 bases, the J end by 4 bases, with 18 bases between. CDR3 size: 16 residues.

This chain uses TRBV28 with TRBJ1-5; TRBD1 matches 7 bases. In germline, CDR1 is MDHEN, CDR2 SYDVKM. The CDR3 runs to 16 residues. The V gene end was trimmed by 4 bases and the J gene end by 1 base; junction bases not matched to a gene: 7. The CDR3 region is CASSSHRGISNQPQHF. The CDR3 bases are TGTGCCAGCAGTTCTCACAGGGGTATAAGCAATCAGCCCCAGCATTTT.

This sequence joins TRBV30 and TRBJ1-6; 7 positions match TRBD1. V gave up 2 bases and J gave up 1 base; unmatched junction bases: 2. This CDR3 contains 15 residues. Germline CDR1 GTSNPN, CDR2 SVGIG (reference sequence). CDR3 protein: CAWSTGASYNSPLHF. The CDR3, as DNA: TGTGCCTGGAGTACAGGGGCATCCTATAATTCACCCCTCCACTTT.

The chain couples TRBV6-5 to TRBJ2-7; TRBD2 matches 9 bases. V lost 3 bases and J lost 2; bases outside the gene matches: 5. This CDR3 contains 15 residues. In germline, CDR1 is MNHEY, CDR2 SVGAGI. CDR3 sequence reads: CASSYGASGAYEQYF. The CDR3 DNA reads as TGTGCCAGCAGTTATGGGGCTAGCGGGGCCTACGAGCAGTACTTC.

This chain joins TRBV18 and TRBJ2-5; TRBD1 matches 7 bases. The CDR3 sequence is 17 residues long. Germline values: CDR1 KGHSH, CDR2 LQKENI. V was pared by 3 bases and J by 5 bases, with 15 bases of the junction left unmatched. CDR3 nucleotides: TGTGCCAGCTCACCGACCGAACAGGGGCAGCTTGTGGAGACCCAGTACTTC. Translating it yields CASSPTEQGQLVETQYF. The full variable domain, its missing parts supplied by reference TRBV18 and TRBJ2-5, is NAGVMQNPRHLVRRRGQEARLRCSPMKGHSHVYWYRQLPEEGLKFMVYLQKENIIDESGMPKERFSAEFPKEGPSILRIQQVVRGDSAAYFCASSPTEQGQLVETQYFGPGTRLLVL.

This chain joins TRBV30 and TRBJ2-5, with 9 bases matching TRBD2. Germline V gene lookup returns CDR1 GTSNPN and CDR2 SVGIG (reference sequence). Trimming at V came to 2 bases and at J to 2 bases, leaving 6 bases not matched to a gene. The CDR3 runs 15 residues. The CDR3 sequence is CAWSRPSGIQETQYF. As DNA, the CDR3 is TGTGCCTGGAGTCGGCCTAGCGGGATACAAGAGACCCAGTACTTC.

This chain joins TRBV6-2 or TRBV6-3 and TRBJ2-7; D gene uncertain. CDR1 and CDR2 (germline): MNHEY, SVGEGT. Trimming shortened V by 5 bases and J by 4 bases, and 6 bases separated the two germline ends. The CDR3 extends over 11 amino acids. CDR3 loop: CASSNAYEQYF. CDR3 in DNA: TGTGCCAGCAGTAACGCGTACGAGCAGTACTTC.

The chain uses TRBV2 and TRBJ2-7; 7 bases line up with TRBD2. The ends lost 4 bases at V and 5 bases at J; junction bases unmatched: 5. Germline V gene data show CDR1 as SNHLY and CDR2 as FYNNEI. CDR3 length: 13 residues. The CDR3 spells CASSAQAGHEQYF. CDR3 DNA sequence: TGTGCCAGCAGTGCCCAAGCGGGGCACGAGCAGTACTTC. Looking up the rest from reference TRBV2 and TRBJ2-7 gives the full variable domain: EPEVTQTPSHQVTQMGQEVILRCVPISNHLYFYWYRQILGQKVEFLVSFYNNEISEKSEIFDDQFSVERPDGSNFTLKIRSTKLEDSAMYFCASSAQAGHEQYFGPGTRLTVT.

This chain joins TRBV14 and TRBJ2-7, with 8 bases that match TRBD2. The CDR3 runs 17 residues. Germline CDR1 reads SGHDN; CDR2 reads FVKESK. J gave up 7 bases and V 2 bases, and 16 bases lay outside the gene matches. The CDR3 sequence is CASSQPPGPGLAGEQYF. In DNA form, the CDR3 reads TGTGCCAGCAGCCAACCCCCTGGGCCCGGACTAGCCGGGGAGCAGTACTTC.

The chain couples TRBV7-6 to TRBJ2-3; 7 bases agree with TRBD2. This CDR3 has 15 amino acids. From germline, CDR1 is SGHVS and CDR2 FNYEAQ. Trimming at V came to 5 bases and at J to 5 bases, leaving 10 bases not matched to a gene. The CDR3 here is CASSPGGGGLDTQYF. The CDR3, as DNA: TGTGCCAGCAGCCCTGGAGGCGGGGGATTAGATACGCAGTATTTT.